This TCR beta chain was sequenced for a study of blood T cell repertoires in COVID-19. TCRdb's table, derived via immunoSEQ multiplex PCR, lists solely in-frame clones and lacks some. The sample holds 200,000 to 250,000 clones, 65% to 90% seen once. This clone appeared a single time. V shed 4 bases, J shed 0 bases, and the junction held 4 bases outside the gene matches. The CDR3 covers 16 residues. Germline values: CDR1 MNHEY, CDR2 SVGAGI. This receptor was identified in a woman aged 50 to 60 with acute or convalescent COVID-19. The specimen was peripheral blood. The chain employs TRBV6-5 and TRBJ2-3; TRBD2 aligns across 10 bases. The CDR3 is CASSFILAGSTDTQYF. Written as DNA, the CDR3 is TGTGCCAGCAGTTTCATACTAGCGGGGAGCACAGATACGCAGTATTTT.